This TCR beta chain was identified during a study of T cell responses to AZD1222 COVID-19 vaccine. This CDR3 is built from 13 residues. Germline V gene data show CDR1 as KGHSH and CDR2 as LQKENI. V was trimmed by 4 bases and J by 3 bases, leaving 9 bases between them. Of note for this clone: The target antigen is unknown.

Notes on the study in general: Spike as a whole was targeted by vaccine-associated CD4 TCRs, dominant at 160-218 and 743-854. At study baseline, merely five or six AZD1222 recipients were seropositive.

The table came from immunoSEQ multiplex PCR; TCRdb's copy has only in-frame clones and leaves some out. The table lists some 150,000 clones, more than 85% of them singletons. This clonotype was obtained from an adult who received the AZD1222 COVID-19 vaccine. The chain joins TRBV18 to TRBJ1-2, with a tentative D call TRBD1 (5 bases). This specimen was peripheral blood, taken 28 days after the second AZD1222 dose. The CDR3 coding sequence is TGTGCCAGCTCACTGGACATAGACTATGGCTACACCTTC. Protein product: CASSLDIDYGYTF.